These 8 T cell receptor beta chains originate from one sample sequenced in a study of T cell repertoires in cytomegalovirus infection (dated 2019 in TCRdb). The instrument given in TCRdb is Illumina HiSeq 1500. TCRdb reprocessing: public reads trimmed at Q25 with fastp, clones called with MiXCR, in-frame beta chains kept. Under each unique CDR3 protein, matching rows form one entry showing the most common genes and DNA. This sample is represented by fewer than 200,000 distinct CDR3 sequences; 13% to 15% of them were singletons. 27% of the sample is taken by the ten largest. The sequencing sample was made of PBMCs. The receptors shown here come from a human donor in good health (CMV status not recorded). Some clones in this sample may be carry-over from other donors' samples.

This clonotype was counted at least ten times. The gene calls are TRBV4-1 and TRBJ2-3, with D possibly being TRBD2 (5 bases). V was shortened by 8 bases and J by 0 bases, with 15 bases between the two germline ends. CDR1 MGHRA and CDR2 YSYEKL come from the germline V gene. The CDR3 contains 15 residues. The CDR3 DNA sequence: TGCGCCAGCTCAATAGCGCCATTGAGCACAGATACGCAGTATTTT. Amino acid sequence: CASSIAPLSTDTQYF.

This chain links TRBV20-1 with TRBJ2-2; D uncertain. The CDR3 covers 14 residues. Trimming stripped 2 bases from V and 3 bases from J, with 10 bases between. Per the germline V gene, CDR1 is DFQATT and CDR2 is SNEGSKA (reference sequence). Here the CDR3 reads CSARRVLDTGELFF. The CDR3 DNA follows: TGCAGTGCTAGAAGGGTTTTGGACACCGGGGAGCTGTTTTTT.

This clonotype was detected a few times. This chain uses TRBV10-3 with TRBJ2-7, with D hard to call. This CDR3 has 16 amino acids. Trimming stripped 3 bases from V and 0 bases from J, with 15 bases between. The germline CDR1 and CDR2 sequences are ENHRY and SYGVKD. CDR3 amino acids: CAISDSSNLNSYEQYF. The CDR3 nucleotides are TGTGCCATCAGTGATTCCAGCAACCTGAACTCCTACGAGCAGTACTTC.

V gene TRBV4-2 combines with J gene TRBJ2-7; the D gene could be TRBD1 or TRBD2 (5 bases each). The length of the CDR3 is 13 residues. The germline V gene encodes CDR1 LGHNA and CDR2 YNFKEQ. Between the trimmed V and J ends, which lost 5 bases and 2 bases, there was a span of 10 bases. The CDR3 reads CASSRDPAYEQYF. The DNA for the CDR3 is TGTGCCAGCAGCAGGGACCCTGCCTACGAGCAGTACTTC.

This clonotype was recorded many times. The chain has TRBV28 and TRBJ1-2, with 7 bases aligning to TRBD1. Germline CDR1 reads MDHEN; CDR2 reads SYDVKM. Unmatched junction bases numbered 8, after V lost 6 bases and J lost 4 bases. There are 14 residues in the CDR3. The CDR3: CASSPQGTVYGYTF. The CDR3, as DNA: TGTGCCAGCAGCCCCCAGGGGACAGTCTATGGCTACACCTTC.

The chain joins TRBV2 to TRBJ2-1, with a tentative D call TRBD2 (6 bases). Per the germline V gene, CDR1 is SNHLY and CDR2 is FYNNEI. This CDR3 has 13 amino acids. V was shortened by 7 bases and J by 1 base, with 8 bases between the two germline ends. The CDR3 DNA sequence: TGTGCCAGCATGGCGGGGTCCTACAATGAGCAGTTCTTC. It specifies CASMAGSYNEQFF.

This clonotype was seen a handful of times. The chain joins TRBV24-1 to TRBJ2-3; TRBD2 might be the D (8 bases). The V and J ends lost 5 bases and 2 bases respectively, with 19 bases between them. Germline V gives CDR1 KGHDR, CDR2 SFDVKD. CDR3 length: 17 amino acids. The CDR3 region has the DNA TGTGCCACCAGTGGGGGGGACAGCGGGGGATACACAGATACGCAGTATTTT. Translation: CATSGGDSGGYTDTQYF.

This clonotype showed up just a few times. V and J are TRBV6-6 and TRBJ2-7; no clear D. The CDR3 is made up of 14 amino acids. Trimming cost V 4 bases and J 0 bases, with 10 bases left between them. The germline gives CDR1 MNHNY, CDR2 SVGAGI (reference sequence). CDR3 in amino acids: CASSSLSYSYEQYF. CDR3 nucleotides: TGTGCCAGCAGTTCTCTCAGCTACTCCTACGAGCAGTACTTC.